The 5 T cell receptor beta chains below come from one sample, sequenced in a study of blood T cell repertoires in COVID-19. The data were produced by immunoSEQ multiplex PCR, yet TCRdb's version contains in-frame clones alone and is incomplete. The data hold 300,000 to 400,000 clones, with roughly nine tenths observed a single time. The sample was PBMCs or T cells enriched from blood (not recorded which). The receptors originated from a woman between 25 and 40 years old who had recovered from COVID-19.

The genes are TRBV4-1 and TRBJ1-5; 8 positions agree with TRBD1. CDR1 MGHRA and CDR2 YSYEKL come from the germline V gene. This CDR3 has 15 amino acids. V lost 0 bases to trimming and J lost 7 bases; unmatched junction nucleotides: 5. The CDR3 protein is CASSQDDRGRQPQHF. The CDR3 coding sequence is TGCGCCAGCAGCCAAGATGACAGGGGTCGACAGCCCCAGCATTTT.

This clone was seen a handful of times. The rearrangement joins TRBV25-1 to TRBJ1-2; 10 nucleotides align to TRBD1. Germline V gives CDR1 MGHDK, CDR2 SYGVNS. CDR3 length: 14 amino acids. After removal of 6 bases from V and 5 bases from J, the junction contained 6 bases not matched to a gene. The CDR3 DNA sequence: TGTGCCAGCAGGGAGACAGGGGGCTTGTATGGCTACACCTTC. It is translated as CASRETGGLYGYTF.

The chain employs TRBV7-2 and TRBJ1-1; unclear D gene. CDR1 and CDR2 from the germline V gene are SGHTA and FQGNSA. The CDR3 has 14 amino acids. V dropped 1 base and J dropped 5 bases, with 11 bases sitting between them. CDR3 amino acids: CASSLDLHSTEAFF. The CDR3 DNA reads TGTGCCAGCAGCTTAGATTTGCACAGTACTGAAGCTTTCTTT.

The rearrangement links TRBV18 to TRBJ1-4; D unresolved. The CDR3 runs to 16 residues. In germline, CDR1 is KGHSH, CDR2 LQKENI. V was pared by 1 base and J by 0 bases, with 9 bases between. The CDR3 region is CASSPRGDSTNEKLFF. CDR3 in DNA: TGTGCCAGCTCACCACGCGGGGATTCAACTAATGAAAAACTGTTTTTT. Filled out from reference TRBV18 and TRBJ1-4, the complete variable domain reads NAGVMQNPRHLVRRRGQEARLRCSPMKGHSHVYWYRQLPEEGLKFMVYLQKENIIDESGMPKERFSAEFPKEGPSILRIQQVVRGDSAAYFCASSPRGDSTNEKLFFGSGTQLSVL.

This clone was seen more than once but under ten times. V gene TRBV29-1 combines with J gene TRBJ2-2; D is ambiguous. Trimming pared 6 bases from V and 1 base from J, leaving 9 bases between. Germline CDR1 reads SQVTM; CDR2 reads ANQGSEA. This CDR3 is 13 amino acids long. The CDR3 sequence is CSVAQRNTGELFF. The CDR3 region has the DNA TGCAGCGTGGCCCAAAGGAACACCGGGGAGCTGTTTTTT.